A selection of T cell receptor beta chains follows, all from one sample in a study of cytomegalovirus exposure and HLA in healthy donors. The assay was immunoSEQ multiplex PCR, and TCRdb's table has in-frame clones only and misses some. This sample has around 69,000 clones; around 70% occur once, and the top ten carry less than 8.5%. Input material: PBMCs. These receptors were obtained from a man between 35 and 55 years old in good health and CMV-seropositive. Each CDR3 is given with its conserved first and last residue. D genes are given only for firm matches. Size is stated for part of the rows, as once, few or many counts, or as a class when the clone is expanded.

D gene,V gene,clone size,J gene,CDR3 DNA,CDR3 protein
NA,TRBV7-2,NA,TRBJ1-6,TGTGCCAGCAGCCAGTGGGGGGATTCCTATAATTCACCCCTCCACTTT,CASSQWGDSYNSPLHF
NA,TRBV10-3,NA,TRBJ2-3,TGTGCCATCAGTGAGTCGAATTGGCGGGACCGCACAGATACGCAGTATTTT,CAISESNWRDRTDTQYF
NA,TRBV28,NA,TRBJ2-7,TGTGCCAGCAGTTTGGGGCAGGGGAGAATGTACGAGCAGTACTTC,CASSLGQGRMYEQYF
TRBD1,TRBV7-6,NA,TRBJ1-1,TGTGCCAGCAGCTTACGGGACAGGGGGGAGGGCACTGAAGCTTTCTTT,CASSLRDRGEGTEAFF
NA,TRBV5-8,NA,TRBJ1-4,TGTGCCAGCAGCTTGGGCGGCAGGGCTAATGAAAAACTGTTTTTT,CASSLGGRANEKLFF
NA,TRBV2,NA,TRBJ1-6,TGTGCCAGGGGACTTAATTCACCCCTCCACTTT,CARGLNSPLHF
NA,TRBV13,NA,TRBJ2-7,TGTGCCAGCAGCACTAACTCAGGGTTTTACGAGCAGTACTTC,CASSTNSGFYEQYF
TRBD1,TRBV10-3,NA,TRBJ2-1,TGTGCCACCGGGCACCCGGGACAGGGGGTTAATGAGCAGTTCTTC,CATGHPGQGVNEQFF
TRBD2,TRBV27,NA,TRBJ2-1,TGTGCCAGCAGTTTAAGACTAGCGGGGGGGCGAAATGAGCAGTTCTTC,CASSLRLAGGRNEQFF
NA,TRBV4-3,NA,TRBJ1-2,TGCGCCAGCAGCCAAGATATAACACTACCAACGTATGGCTACACCTTC,CASSQDITLPTYGYTF
NA,TRBV6-1,NA,TRBJ1-6,TGTGCCAGCAGTGAAGAAGTTGGAGGGGCTAGCTCCTATAATTCACCCCTCCACTTT,CASSEEVGGASSYNSPLHF
TRBD1,TRBV4-2,few,TRBJ2-2,TGTGCCAGCAGCCAAGAACAAGTGGGGGACAGGCTACCGGCCGGGGAGCTGTTTTTT,CASSQEQVGDRLPAGELFF
TRBD1,TRBV18,NA,TRBJ2-5,TGTGCCAGCTCACCGTTTACAGGGGAACCCCACTTC,CASSPFTGEPHF
NA,TRBV7-9,NA,TRBJ1-1,TGTGCCAGCAGCTTAGGGGCAGGGCTGAACACTGAAGCTTTCTTT,CASSLGAGLNTEAFF
NA,TRBV4-1,many,TRBJ1-1,TGCGCCAGCAGCCAAGATAGGGGAGGGGCCCAGAACACTGAAGCTTTCTTT,CASSQDRGGAQNTEAFF
NA,TRBV2,few,TRBJ2-3,TGTGCCAGCAGTGAAAACAGGATTGGGGCAGATACGCAGTATTTT,CASSENRIGADTQYF
NA,TRBV27,few,TRBJ1-4,TGTGCCAGTCTCCCCAATGAAAAACTGTTTTTT,CASLPNEKLFF
TRBD1,TRBV11-3,once,TRBJ2-1,TGTGCCAGCAGCCGGGACAGCAATGAGCAGTTCTTC,CASSRDSNEQFF
TRBD1,TRBV4-3,few,TRBJ2-6,TGCGCCAGCAGCCCCGTCAGGGGGCGGGGACCCGAATCTGGGGCCAACGTCCTGACTTTC,CASSPVRGRGPESGANVLTF
NA,TRBV7-8,NA,TRBJ1-2,TGTGCCAGCAGTTCGAAGGGAGGGAGGGAGGGCTATGGCTACACCTTC,CASSSKGGREGYGYTF
NA,TRBV5-4,few,TRBJ1-2,TGTGCCAGCAGCTTACCAGGGGCTTCGTGGGGCTACACCTTC,CASSLPGASWGYTF
NA,TRBV30,NA,TRBJ1-5,TGTGCCTGGAGTGGGGGGGAGACGAATAATCAGCCCCAGCATTTT,CAWSGGETNNQPQHF
TRBD2,TRBV9,NA,TRBJ2-1,TGTGCCAGCAGCTCCACTAGCGGGACCTACAATGAGCAGTTCTTC,CASSSTSGTYNEQFF
TRBD1,TRBV12-5,NA,TRBJ2-5,TGTGCTAGTGGTCGGGACAGCCAAGAGACCCAGTACTTC,CASGRDSQETQYF
TRBD2,TRBV7-2,NA,TRBJ2-3,TGTGCCAGCAGCAAGGGACTAGCGGGCGCAGATACGCAGTATTTT,CASSKGLAGADTQYF